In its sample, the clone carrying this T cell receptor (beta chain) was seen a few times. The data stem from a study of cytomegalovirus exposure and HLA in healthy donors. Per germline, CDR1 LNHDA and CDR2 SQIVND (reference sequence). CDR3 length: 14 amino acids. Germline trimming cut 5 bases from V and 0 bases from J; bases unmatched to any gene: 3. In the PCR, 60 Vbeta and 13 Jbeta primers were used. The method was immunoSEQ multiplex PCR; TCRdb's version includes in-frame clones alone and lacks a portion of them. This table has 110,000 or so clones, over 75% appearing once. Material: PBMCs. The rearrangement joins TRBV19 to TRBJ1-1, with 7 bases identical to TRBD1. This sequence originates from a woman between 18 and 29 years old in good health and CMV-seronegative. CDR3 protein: CASSAGQLNTEAFF. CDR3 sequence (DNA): TGTGCCAGTAGTGCGGGACAGCTGAACACTGAAGCTTTCTTT.